Listed below are T cell receptor beta chains from one sample, sequenced in a study of pediatric ulcerative colitis. Libraries were prepared by immunoSEQ multiplex PCR; TCRdb keeps only in-frame clonotypes and omits some of them. The table lists roughly 60,000 clones, 87% of them singletons. The sample consisted of blood. The receptors were gathered from a boy aged 5-17 years who was a control in a study of pediatric ulcerative colitis. Both conserved end residues are part of each CDR3. The D gene is left open where the match is weak. Rows may omit the clone size; those that give it use once, few, many or a size class.

j_call clone_size v_call d_call cdr3_nt cdr3_aa
TRBJ2-7 - TRBV7-8 TRBD1 TGTGCCAGCAGCCGGGACAGAACCTACGAGCAGTACTTC CASSRDRTYEQYF
TRBJ2-2 - TRBV28 - TGTGCCAGCAGTTTGACAGAAACCGGGGAGCTGTTTTTT CASSLTETGELFF
TRBJ1-6 - TRBV6-1 - TGTGCCAGCATAGAGCAGGGAGGGTCACCCCTCCACTTT CASIEQGGSPLHF
TRBJ2-3 - TRBV10-2 TRBD1 TGCGCCAGCAGGCTGGCGGGACAGGGGAACACAGATACGCAGTATTTT CASRLAGQGNTDTQYF
TRBJ2-1 - TRBV25-1 - TGTGCCAGCAGTGAAGGGCAGATCTCCTACAATGAGCAGTTCTTC CASSEGQISYNEQFF
TRBJ1-6 - TRBV5-3 - TGTGCCAGAAGCTTGGGGACTCAAAGAATCACCAATTCACCCCTCCACTTT CARSLGTQRITNSPLHF
TRBJ1-4 - TRBV10-2 - TGCGCCAGCAGTGAGCCGGGGGTAGGGGCGGAAAAACTGTTTTTT CASSEPGVGAEKLFF
TRBJ2-3 - TRBV12-5 - TGTGCTAGGTCCGGGGGCACAGATACGCAGTATTTT CARSGGTDTQYF
TRBJ1-6 - TRBV6-5 - TGTGCCAGCAGTTACTCTCGACAGAATAATTCACCCCTCCACTTT CASSYSRQNNSPLHF
TRBJ2-7 - TRBV7-2 - TGTGCCAGCAGCTTAGAGCGGGGGGGACAGGGATTTTACGAGCAGTACTTC CASSLERGGQGFYEQYF
TRBJ2-5 once TRBV19 TRBD1 TGTGCCAGTAGTCGGATACAGGGGGCTCAAGAGACCCAGTACTTC CASSRIQGAQETQYF
TRBJ2-1 - TRBV5-1 - TGCGCCAGCAGCTCCCCGGACGTACTCAATGAGCAGTTCTTC CASSSPDVLNEQFF
TRBJ2-5 - TRBV5-4 - TGTGCCAGCAGCTTGGTACAGGGTGAGACCCAGTACTTC CASSLVQGETQYF
TRBJ2-4 - TRBV18 TRBD1 TGTGCCAGCTCACCTCGTTCAGGGGGCGCAGACATTCAGTACTTC CASSPRSGGADIQYF
TRBJ1-2 - TRBV6-6 TRBD1 TGTGCCAGCAGTTCCCAGGGGGCAGGGGATAACTATGGCTACACCTTC CASSSQGAGDNYGYTF
TRBJ2-1 once TRBV18 - TGTGCCAGCTCAATGAGTGGGACCTACAATGAGCAGTTCTTC CASSMSGTYNEQFF
TRBJ2-1 - TRBV27 TRBD2 TGTGCCAGCAGTCCTCCAAGCGGGAGCATCTACAATGAGCAGTTCTTC CASSPPSGSIYNEQFF
TRBJ2-7 - TRBV4-1 TRBD1 TGCGCCAGCAGCCAGGAGACAGGGCCCCCCTACGAGCAGTACTTC CASSQETGPPYEQYF
TRBJ1-4 - TRBV7-8 - TGTGCCAGCACGGCAGCAGGGTGGTCTTCAGAAAAACTGTTTTTT CASTAAGWSSEKLFF
TRBJ2-5 - TRBV28 TRBD1 TGTGCCAGCAGTCTGTGGAGGAGGACAGGGAGGGAGACCCAGTACTTC CASSLWRRTGRETQYF
TRBJ2-1 - TRBV9 TRBD2 TGTGCCAGCAGCGATGTACTAGCGGGAGTCGGCAATGAGCAGTTCTTC CASSDVLAGVGNEQFF
TRBJ2-7 - TRBV6-1 - TGTGCCAGCATTAGAGGGAGCGGTGAGGAGCAGTACTTC CASIRGSGEEQYF
TRBJ2-2 - TRBV30 - TGTGCCTGGAGCCCCGGTAGGACATCGAACACCGGGGAGCTGTTTTTT CAWSPGRTSNTGELFF
TRBJ1-2 - TRBV7-9 - TGTGCCAGCAGCTTAGGAGCGGCGGGTCTTGGCTACACCTTC CASSLGAAGLGYTF
TRBJ2-1 - TRBV4-1 TRBD2 TGCGCCAGCAGCCAAGGACTAGCGGAGACCTACAATGAGCAGTTCTTC CASSQGLAETYNEQFF
TRBJ1-2 - TRBV5-6 TRBD1 TGTGCCAGCAGCACCTCCGGGACAGGGGTGGACTATGGCTACACCTTC CASSTSGTGVDYGYTF
TRBJ1-1 - TRBV9 - TGTGCCAGCAGCGTAGTTCAGCGAAACACTGAAGCTTTCTTT CASSVVQRNTEAFF
TRBJ1-1 once TRBV9 - TGTGCCAGCAGCGTAGTCGGGGGCGGGACTGAAGCTTTCTTT CASSVVGGGTEAFF
TRBJ2-3 - TRBV7-9 TRBD2 TGTGCCAGCAGCTTACCTAGCGGCCCCACAGATACGCAGTATTTT CASSLPSGPTDTQYF
TRBJ2-3 - TRBV6-5 TRBD1 TGTGCCAGCAGTCCCGGGACAGGGGGCACAGATACGCAGTATTTT CASSPGTGGTDTQYF
TRBJ2-7 - TRBV27 TRBD1 TGTGCCAGCAGATCGGGACAGGGGCTTTCCTACGAGCAGTACTTC CASRSGQGLSYEQYF
TRBJ2-1 - TRBV25-1 - TGTGCCAGCAGTGACCCGGGAGAATCCTACAATGAGCAGTTCTTC CASSDPGESYNEQFF
TRBJ1-1 - TRBV30 - TGTGCCTGGACCCGACCGGGGACGAACACTGAAGCTTTCTTT CAWTRPGTNTEAFF
TRBJ1-5 - TRBV18 TRBD1 TGTGCCAGCTCACAAGGACAGGGCGGAAGCCAGCCCCAGCATTTT CASSQGQGGSQPQHF
TRBJ1-4 - TRBV6-1 - TGTGCCAGCAGTGAAGTGGTGTATGAAAAACTGTTTTTT CASSEVVYEKLFF
TRBJ1-5 - TRBV4-3 - TGCGCCAGCAGCCTTTATAGCAATCAGCCCCAGCATTTT CASSLYSNQPQHF
TRBJ2-1 - TRBV9 TRBD2 TGTGCCAGCAGCGCCTTAGCGGGGGGGCGCAATGAGCAGTTCTTC CASSALAGGRNEQFF
TRBJ1-2 - TRBV6-5 TRBD1 TGTGCCAGCAGTCGGACAGGGGATTACGGCTACACCTTC CASSRTGDYGYTF
TRBJ2-5 - TRBV27 - TGTGCCAGCAAGCTGGGGAGGGGGCGAGGAGAGACCCAGTACTTC CASKLGRGRGETQYF
TRBJ1-1 - TRBV5-1 - TGCGCCAGCAGCAAAGACGGGAACACTGAAGCTTTCTTT CASSKDGNTEAFF
TRBJ2-3 - TRBV25-1 - TGTGCCAGCAGCCTTGTCCTCACAGATACGCAGTATTTT CASSLVLTDTQYF
TRBJ1-6 - TRBV27 - TGTGCCAGCAGTGTGGAGGGACCGGACCTCACACCCCTCCACTTT CASSVEGPDLTPLHF
TRBJ2-7 - TRBV7-6 TRBD2 TGTGCCAGCAGCTCCACTGCGGGAGTACCCGGGCAGTACTTC CASSSTAGVPGQYF
TRBJ2-1 - TRBV7-8 - TGTGCCAGCAGTAAGCCTCAGGGATGGGATGAGCAGTTCTTC CASSKPQGWDEQFF
TRBJ1-1 - TRBV28 - TGTGCCAGCAGTCTGGGGGGACGGACGAACACTGAAGCTTTCTTT CASSLGGRTNTEAFF
TRBJ2-5 - TRBV4-2 - TGTGCCAGCAGCCAAGATGTCGGACAGAACCAAGAGACCCAGTACTTC CASSQDVGQNQETQYF
TRBJ2-5 - TRBV21-1 - TGTGCCAGCAGCAAAATGCCTGGACCTAGAAACGCCCAAGAGACCCAGTACTTC CASSKMPGPRNAQETQYF
TRBJ2-3 - TRBV6-6 TRBD2 TGTGCCACCCAGGGCCTAGCGGTCAGCACAGATACGCAGTATTTT CATQGLAVSTDTQYF
TRBJ2-3 - TRBV9 TRBD1 TGTGCCAGCAGCGCTCGAGGGGGCTTTATCACAGATACGCAGTATTTT CASSARGGFITDTQYF
TRBJ2-1 - TRBV11-3 - TGTGCCAGCAGCTTAGGGGCCGGCAGAAGCTCCTACAATGAGCAGTTCTTC CASSLGAGRSSYNEQFF
TRBJ1-5 - TRBV4-1 TRBD1 TGCGCCAGCAGCCAAGTCACAGGGGGCCAGCCCCAGCATTTT CASSQVTGGQPQHF
TRBJ2-5 - TRBV27 - TGTGCCAGCAGTTTATTCGAATCAGAGACCCAGTACTTC CASSLFESETQYF
TRBJ2-1 - TRBV4-2 - TGTGCCAGCAGATCGGTAGGATCCGGGGATGAGCAGTTCTTC CASRSVGSGDEQFF
TRBJ2-3 once TRBV6-1 TRBD2 TGTGCCAGCAGTGAATCCGGGACTAGCGGGAGGGCCGGTCGGAGCACAGATACGCAGTATTTT CASSESGTSGRAGRSTDTQYF
TRBJ2-6 - TRBV2 - TGTGCCAGCAGTAGCCGGGGCACCTCTGGGGCCAACGTCCTGACTTTC CASSSRGTSGANVLTF
TRBJ2-7 - TRBV20-1 - TGCAGTGCTAGAAAAACAGCCGAGCGGTACTTC CSARKTAERYF
TRBJ1-3 - TRBV10-3 TRBD1 TGTGCCACGAGGGACAGTAGCTCTGGAAACACCATATATTTT CATRDSSSGNTIYF
TRBJ2-7 once TRBV6-1 TRBD2 TGTGCCAGCAGTGCGTCGGGAGGGCAGTACTTC CASSASGGQYF
TRBJ2-3 - TRBV10-3 TRBD1 TGTGCCATCAGTGGGACAGGGGTAGTAGATACGCAGTATTTT CAISGTGVVDTQYF
TRBJ1-1 - TRBV4-3 - TGCGCCAGCAGCCAAGAACTGGGACACCCGAACACTGAAGCTTTCTTT CASSQELGHPNTEAFF